This T cell receptor beta chain was observed in a study of T cells after yellow fever vaccination. The V end was cut by 4 bases, the J end by 6 bases, with 17 bases between. CDR3 length: 15 amino acids. The germline CDR1 and CDR2 sequences are ENHRY and SYGVKD. There are a few counts of this clonotype. As yet, its antigen is unknown. General study results and limits: Post-booster samples contained most primary-vaccination clones (about 96% CD4, about 90% CD8). Peak timing came faster in the weaker secondary response, day 5 versus 15. Within FACS-sorted repertoires, abundant clonotypes contaminating from the bulk population could be present.

It was through 5'RACE template switching that TCR cDNA was made, with a universal primer site and UMIs added. TCRdb itself ran the 5' RACE reads through MiXCR, one entry per CDR3 protein. Here the sample spans 500,000 to 650,000 distinct CDR3 sequences, about a sixth being singletons. The chain employs TRBV10-3 and TRBJ2-3; D may be TRBD2 (6 bases). The sequencing used PBMCs, collected about 5 days after the first yellow fever vaccination. The receptor's source is a man younger than 30 who received the YFV17D yellow fever vaccine. In nucleotides, the CDR3 is TGTGCCATCAGTGCCGACTTCCGGGGGTCGGATACGCAGTATTTT. It specifies CAISADFRGSDTQYF.